A selection of T cell receptor beta chains follows, all from one sample in a study of immune evolution from preneoplasia to lung adenocarcinoma. Some clones are missing from TCRdb's copy, which holds only in-frame ones; the method was immunoSEQ multiplex PCR. Among 12,000 or so clones, over 75% were seen once, and the ten largest hold 3% to 4%. Sequenced sample: FFPE tissue from an adenomatous hyperplasia lung lesion. These receptors all come from a person aged 50-75 years with lung adenocarcinoma. Each CDR3 is given with its conserved first and last residue. The order of the fields is J gene, V gene, clone size, D gene, CDR3 protein, CDR3 DNA. The D gene is left open where the match is weak. Clone size is not always given. Where it is, it says once, few, many or a class for expanded clones.

J: TRBJ2-2; V: TRBV18; size: -; D: -; CDR3: CASSPPFPGATGELFF; DNA: TGTGCCAGCTCACCACCGTTTCCGGGAGCCACCGGGGAGCTGTTTTTT
J: TRBJ2-1; V: TRBV9; size: -; D: TRBD2; CDR3: CASSVSQGGVGNEQFF; DNA: TGTGCCAGCAGCGTTTCGCAGGGAGGGGTGGGCAATGAGCAGTTCTTC
J: TRBJ1-1; V: TRBV7-8; size: once; D: -; CDR3: CASSQGRNTEAFF; DNA: TGTGCCAGCAGCCAAGGCCGCAACACTGAAGCTTTCTTT
J: TRBJ1-4; V: TRBV19; size: -; D: -; CDR3: CASWDRGQNEKLFF; DNA: TGTGCCAGTTGGGATCGGGGCCAGAATGAAAAACTGTTTTTT
J: TRBJ2-3; V: TRBV10-1; size: -; D: -; CDR3: CASSDDAGDTQYF; DNA: TGCGCCAGCAGTGATGATGCGGGCGATACGCAGTATTTT
J: TRBJ1-1; V: TRBV2; size: -; D: -; CDR3: CASSPGIGFGNTEAFF; DNA: TGTGCCAGCAGTCCGGGAATAGGATTCGGGAACACTGAAGCTTTCTTT
J: TRBJ1-3; V: TRBV7-6; size: -; D: -; CDR3: CASSWGRGKSGNTIYF; DNA: TGTGCCAGCAGCTGGGGCAGGGGTAAAAGTGGAAACACCATATATTTT
J: TRBJ2-1; V: TRBV4-1; size: -; D: TRBD2; CDR3: CASSPQTGTSNNEQFF; DNA: TGCGCCAGCAGCCCCCAGACCGGGACTAGTAACAATGAGCAGTTCTTC
J: TRBJ1-1; V: TRBV28; size: -; D: -; CDR3: CASSLGKNTEAFF; DNA: TGTGCCAGCAGTTTAGGGAAGAACACTGAAGCTTTCTTT
J: TRBJ2-7; V: TRBV28; size: few; D: -; CDR3: CASSPPGYEQYF; DNA: TGTGCCAGCAGTCCACCGGGCTACGAGCAGTACTTC
J: TRBJ1-1; V: TRBV28; size: few; D: -; CDR3: CASTPGGEATEAFF; DNA: TGTGCCAGCACTCCCGGGGGGGAGGCCACTGAAGCTTTCTTT
J: TRBJ1-1; V: TRBV29-1; size: -; D: -; CDR3: CSVGGRGANTEAFF; DNA: TGCAGCGTTGGGGGGAGGGGGGCAAACACTGAAGCTTTCTTT
J: TRBJ1-1; V: TRBV7-9; size: few; D: -; CDR3: CASSLGAGGLNTEAFF; DNA: TGTGCCAGCAGCTTAGGTGCTGGGGGACTGAACACTGAAGCTTTCTTT
J: TRBJ1-2; V: TRBV18; size: -; D: -; CDR3: CASSPGSLGGYTF; DNA: TGTGCCAGCTCTCCGGGCTCCCTGGGGGGCTACACCTTC
J: TRBJ2-7; V: TRBV5-1; size: -; D: TRBD2; CDR3: CASSLWASGRGSYEQYF; DNA: TGCGCCAGCAGCTTGTGGGCTAGCGGGAGGGGATCCTACGAGCAGTACTTC
J: TRBJ2-1; V: TRBV18; size: -; D: -; CDR3: CASSPPGRYGDNEQFF; DNA: TGTGCCAGCTCACCACCAGGGAGATACGGAGACAATGAGCAGTTCTTC
J: TRBJ2-2; V: TRBV5-1; size: -; D: -; CDR3: CASSLVRNTGELFF; DNA: TGCGCCAGCAGCTTGGTTCGGAACACCGGGGAGCTGTTTTTT
J: TRBJ1-2; V: TRBV30; size: -; D: TRBD1; CDR3: CACPGGYGYTF; DNA: TGTGCCTGTCCAGGGGGTTATGGCTACACCTTC
J: TRBJ2-4; V: TRBV6-6; size: -; D: TRBD2; CDR3: CASSYGVAGDENIQYF; DNA: TGTGCCAGCAGTTATGGGGTAGCGGGAGATGAAAACATTCAGTACTTC
J: TRBJ2-3; V: TRBV30; size: -; D: TRBD2; CDR3: CAWGSGREFGTDTQYF; DNA: TGTGCCTGGGGCAGCGGGAGAGAATTCGGCACAGATACGCAGTATTTT
J: TRBJ1-2; V: TRBV5-1; size: -; D: -; CDR3: CASSPTRPGYGYTF; DNA: TGCGCCAGCAGCCCGACCCGTCCCGGGTATGGCTACACCTTC
J: TRBJ2-6; V: TRBV13; size: -; D: TRBD2; CDR3: CASSRRQGGTGANVLTF; DNA: TGTGCCAGCAGCCGACGGCAGGGAGGGACTGGGGCCAACGTCCTGACTTTC
J: TRBJ2-1; V: TRBV5-1; size: -; D: -; CDR3: CASSLGGGYNEQFF; DNA: TGCGCCAGCAGCTTAGGGGGGGGGTACAATGAGCAGTTCTTC
J: TRBJ2-5; V: TRBV5-1; size: -; D: -; CDR3: CASSFGGPRGEGETQYF; DNA: TGCGCCAGCAGCTTTGGAGGGCCCCGGGGTGAGGGAGAGACCCAGTACTTC
J: TRBJ2-3; V: TRBV20-1; size: -; D: -; CDR3: CSASSQDTQYF; DNA: TGCAGTGCTAGTTCTCAAGATACGCAGTATTTT
J: TRBJ2-1; V: TRBV11-2; size: -; D: -; CDR3: CASSSEGYSYNEQFF; DNA: TGTGCCAGCAGCTCTGAAGGCTATTCCTACAATGAGCAGTTCTTC
J: TRBJ1-1; V: TRBV19; size: few; D: -; CDR3: CASSISAGREAFF; DNA: TGTGCCAGTAGTATATCGGCAGGGCGTGAAGCTTTCTTT
J: TRBJ1-1; V: TRBV2; size: -; D: TRBD1; CDR3: CASSAGQGVHAEAFF; DNA: TGTGCCAGCAGTGCGGGACAGGGTGTTCACGCTGAAGCTTTCTTT
J: TRBJ1-1; V: TRBV7-2; size: few; D: TRBD1; CDR3: CASSPWTGANTEAFF; DNA: TGTGCCAGCAGCCCGTGGACAGGCGCCAACACTGAAGCTTTCTTT
J: TRBJ2-3; V: TRBV7-7; size: -; D: TRBD2; CDR3: CASSLGGGGVPGLAGVDTQYF; DNA: TGTGCTAGCAGCTTAGGGGGGGGAGGGGTCCCGGGACTAGCGGGAGTAGATACGCAGTATTTT
J: TRBJ1-4; V: TRBV2; size: -; D: -; CDR3: CASSHPSGRGEEKLFF; DNA: TGTGCCAGCAGCCACCCCTCCGGCCGAGGAGAGGAAAAACTGTTTTTT
J: TRBJ2-5; V: TRBV7-8; size: -; D: -; CDR3: CASSFRSSETQYF; DNA: TGTGCCAGCAGCTTCCGGAGCTCGGAGACCCAGTACTTC
J: TRBJ2-1; V: TRBV7-2; size: -; D: TRBD2; CDR3: CASRPSGSSNEQFF; DNA: TGTGCCAGCAGACCTAGCGGGAGTTCCAATGAGCAGTTCTTC
J: TRBJ2-7; V: TRBV5-6; size: -; D: -; CDR3: CASSLGQTSSYEQYF; DNA: TGTGCCAGCAGCCTCGGACAGACCAGCTCCTACGAGCAGTACTTC
J: TRBJ1-5; V: TRBV5-1; size: few; D: -; CDR3: CASSLDGQSNQPQHF; DNA: TGCGCCAGCAGCTTGGATGGGCAGAGCAATCAGCCCCAGCATTTT
J: TRBJ2-1; V: TRBV6-6; size: -; D: -; CDR3: CASSSGPDGEQFF; DNA: TGTGCCAGCAGTTCCGGGCCTGATGGTGAGCAGTTCTTC
J: TRBJ2-1; V: TRBV5-4; size: -; D: TRBD2; CDR3: CASSPALGTSGTNEQFF; DNA: TGTGCCAGCAGCCCTGCTCTGGGGACTAGCGGGACCAATGAGCAGTTCTTC